The 31 T cell receptor beta chains given below trace back to one sample, sequenced in a study of blood T cell repertoires in COVID-19. Profiled with immunoSEQ multiplex PCR; TCRdb holds only in-frame clones, not every one. The table has fewer than 300,000 clones, 65% to 90% seen once. The sample consisted of peripheral blood. Source of these receptors: a human donor in a cohort sampled during active COVID-19.

This clone was recorded a few times. V gene TRBV5-4 combines with J gene TRBJ1-6; 7 bases align to TRBD1. V trimming: 4 bases; J trimming: 9 bases; junction bases outside the gene matches: 10. The germline gives CDR1 SGHNT, CDR2 YYREEE (reference sequence). The length of the CDR3 is 15 residues. The CDR3 is CASSNRGAGGSPLHF. The CDR3 DNA is TGTGCCAGCAGCAACCGTGGGGCAGGGGGTTCACCCCTCCACTTT.

J is TRBJ2-2 and V is TRBV6-5; TRBD1 aligns across 8 bases. The length of the CDR3 is 15 residues. Germline-derived CDR1 and CDR2 are MNHEY and SVGAGI. J lost 4 bases, V lost 4 bases, and 5 bases had no gene match. CDR3 residues: CASSLQGGATGELFF. DNA of the CDR3: TGTGCCAGCAGTTTACAGGGGGGTGCCACCGGGGAGCTGTTTTTT.

This chain uses TRBV5-1 with TRBJ2-7; the D gene is possibly TRBD1 (6 bases). In germline, CDR1 is SGHRS, CDR2 YFSETQ. With 4 bases removed from V and 4 bases from J, the gap between germline ends came to 15 bases. The length of the CDR3 is 14 residues. CDR3 sequence: CASSPSGTQYEQYF. The CDR3 DNA reads TGCGCCAGCAGCCCTTCGGGGACACAATACGAGCAGTACTTC.

This clone showed up just once. This chain connects TRBV4-2 to TRBJ2-7; D unresolved. The V and J ends lost 1 base and 0 bases respectively, with 7 bases between them. Germline CDR1 is LGHNA and CDR2 is YNFKEQ. This CDR3 is 14 amino acids long. CDR3 nucleotides: TGTGCCAGCAGCCAAGGCCGAGGCTCCTACGAGCAGTACTTC. Residues: CASSQGRGSYEQYF.

In nucleotides, the CDR3 is TGTGCCAGCAGAAGGTGGGGGGGGGAGGCCAAAAACATTCAGTACTTC. Protein: CASRRWGGEAKNIQYF. V is TRBV27 and J is TRBJ2-4, with 7 nucleotides matching TRBD2. CDR3 size: 16 residues. After removal of 6 bases from V and 1 base from J, the junction contained 9 bases not matched to a gene. Germline lookup yields CDR1 MNHEY and CDR2 SMNVEV (reference sequence).

About this clone itself: The junction shows a germline mismatch at one end, possibly a read error. V gene TRBV6-1 combines with J gene TRBJ1-1; tentatively, D is TRBD1 (5 bases). Germline CDR1 is MNHNS and CDR2 is SASEGT. This CDR3 region has 13 residues. In DNA form, the CDR3 reads TGTGCCAGCAGAGAAGGACAGAACACTGAAGCTTTCTTT. Its protein product is CASREGQNTEAFF.

The chain carries TRBV28 and TRBJ1-2; TRBD1 matches at 7 bases. CDR1 and CDR2 from the germline V gene are MDHEN and SYDVKM. CDR3 length: 15 amino acids. J lost 4 bases, V lost 4 bases, and 9 bases had no gene match. The CDR3 DNA follows: TGTGCCAGCAGTTCCCCGACAGGGAGGAGCTATGGCTACACCTTC. Its translation: CASSSPTGRSYGYTF.

This sequence joins TRBV7-2 and TRBJ2-5; 9 bases agree with TRBD1. The germline CDR1 and CDR2 sequences are SGHTA and FQGNSA. This CDR3 contains 15 residues. The J segment lost 5 bases and the V segment lost 6 bases, leaving 10 bases of the junction unmatched. The CDR3 DNA sequence: TGTGCCAGCAGATCCGGGACAGGGTCTCGGGAGACCCAGTACTTC. Translation gives CASRSGTGSRETQYF.

V usage is TRBV14 and J usage is TRBJ2-2; 11 bases map to TRBD2. This CDR3 is 15 amino acids long. Per germline, CDR1 SGHDN and CDR2 FVKESK. The ends lost 2 bases at V and 7 bases at J; junction bases unmatched: 3. The CDR3 DNA reads as TGTGCCAGCAGCCAACTAGCGGGAGGACTCGGGGAGCTGTTTTTT. Encoded protein: CASSQLAGGLGELFF.

V gene TRBV7-9 combines with J gene TRBJ2-7, with 9 bases matching TRBD1. This CDR3 is 17 amino acids long. The junction had 9 bases not matched to a gene; V was cut back by 1 base and J by 2 bases. Germline CDR1 and CDR2: SEHNR and FQNEAQ (reference sequence). CDR3 DNA sequence: TGTGCCAGCAGCTTAGGGACAGGGGCGGGGGAACCCTACGAGCAGTACTTC. Protein sequence: CASSLGTGAGEPYEQYF.

The chain couples TRBV29-1 to TRBJ1-1; the D gene is possibly TRBD1 (6 bases). CDR1 and CDR2 from the germline V gene are SQVTM and ANQGSEA. V was trimmed by 4 bases and J by 1 base, leaving 10 bases between them. CDR3 length equals 13 residues. CDR3 nucleotide sequence: TGCAGCGTTGGTGACAGGACGAACACTGAAGCTTTCTTT. This translates into CSVGDRTNTEAFF.

The chain joins TRBV3-1 (or the pseudogene TRBV3-2) to TRBJ2-7; 7 nucleotides agree with TRBD2. Germline V CDR1 and CDR2: LGHDT, YNNKEL (reference sequence). V shed 6 bases and J 2 bases; nucleotides not matched to a gene: 4. There are 13 residues in the CDR3. CDR3 bases: TGTGCCAGCAGTCCCGGGACTACCTACGAGCAGTACTTC. It encodes CASSPGTTYEQYF.

This chain connects TRBV5-1 to TRBJ2-3; 7 positions agree with TRBD2. CDR3 length equals 17 residues. V shed 0 bases, J shed 2 bases, and the junction held 9 bases outside the gene matches. Germline V CDR1 and CDR2: SGHRS, YFSETQ. CDR3 bases: TGCGCCAGCAGCTTGGGCCTGACTAGCACGACCACAGATACGCAGTATTTT. It encodes CASSLGLTSTTTDTQYF.

The rearrangement joins TRBV5-4 to TRBJ2-6; D remains unclear. Per the germline V gene, CDR1 is SGHNT and CDR2 is YYREEE (reference sequence). This CDR3 has 15 amino acids. With 4 bases removed from V and 4 bases from J, the gap between germline ends came to 12 bases. The CDR3 DNA follows: TGTGCCAGCAGCCCCCCCGGGTCGGGGGCCAACGTCCTGACTTTC. It yields the protein CASSPPGSGANVLTF.

The chain combines TRBV23-1 with TRBJ2-6, with D tentatively TRBD1 (6 bases). TRBV23-1 is given ORF status, its function remaining uncertain. V lost 2 bases to trimming and J lost 4 bases, with 15 bases between them. The CDR3 is 17 residues long. The CDR3 bases are TGCGCCAGCAGTCAAAGACAGGCCCGCCCCGGGGCCAACGTCCTGACTTTC. Its protein product is CASSQRQARPGANVLTF.

In this sample, this clone turned up once. The V gene is TRBV25-1, the J gene TRBJ2-5; D is undetermined. CDR1 and CDR2 from the germline V gene are MGHDK and SYGVNS. V lost 0 bases and J lost 4, with 15 bases in between. The CDR3 loop spans 16 amino acids. CDR3: CASSEYTAQIRETQYF. As DNA, the CDR3 is TGTGCCAGCAGTGAATATACAGCCCAAATACGAGAGACCCAGTACTTC.

This chain joins TRBV4-1 and TRBJ2-1, with 12 bases matching TRBD2. The CDR3 sequence is 16 residues long. Trimming at V came to 3 bases and at J to 8 bases, leaving 8 bases not matched to a gene. CDR1 MGHRA and CDR2 YSYEKL come from the germline V gene. The CDR3, as DNA: TGCGCCAGCAGCCATTTTTCTAGCGGGAGGGCCCATGAGCAGTTCTTC. It yields the protein CASSHFSSGRAHEQFF.

The CDR3 here is CSVVPSGIRGTDTQYF. CDR3 bases: TGCAGCGTTGTCCCTAGCGGGATAAGGGGCACAGATACGCAGTATTTT. The V gene is TRBV29-1, the J gene TRBJ2-3; 9 positions agree with TRBD2. The CDR3 extends over 16 amino acids. Per germline, CDR1 SQVTM and CDR2 ANQGSEA. V shed 4 bases and J 1 base; nucleotides not matched to a gene: 9.

The chain has TRBV5-1 and TRBJ1-1, with D possibly TRBD1 on 5 matching bases. The CDR3 has 13 amino acids. V lost 5 bases to trimming and J lost 1 base, with 9 bases between them. Germline CDR1 is SGHRS and CDR2 is YFSETQ. CDR3 bases: TGCGCCAGCAGACTCGGGGGGAACACTGAAGCTTTCTTT. Amino acid sequence: CASRLGGNTEAFF.

CDR3 sequence (DNA): TGTGCCAGCAGTGAAGGGGGGCCCAACTACGAGCAGTACTTC. Translated: CASSEGGPNYEQYF. V gene TRBV6-1 combines with J gene TRBJ2-7; tentative D call: TRBD1 (6 bases). CDR1 is MNHNS, CDR2 SASEGT, per germline. The CDR3 has 14 amino acids. V lost 1 base and J 3 bases, leaving 10 bases between the germline ends.

J is TRBJ1-4 and V is TRBV12-3 or TRBV12-4, with D tentatively TRBD1 (5 bases). V was trimmed by 3 bases and J by 14 bases, leaving 13 bases between them. CDR3 size: 12 residues. In DNA, the CDR3 is TGTGCCAGCAGTTTCCAGGGAATAGAGCTGTTTTTT. Its protein product is CASSFQGIELFF.

V gene TRBV7-9 combines with J gene TRBJ1-3, with 7 bases lining up with TRBD1. The CDR3 is 15 residues long. Per the germline V gene, CDR1 is SEHNR and CDR2 is FQNEAQ (reference sequence). J lost 8 bases, V lost 5 bases, and 12 bases had no gene match. DNA of the CDR3: TGTGCCAGCAGCCCCCCAGGGGGAGGAAGTCACACCATATATTTT. Amino acid sequence: CASSPPGGGSHTIYF.

The chain joins TRBV7-8 to TRBJ2-3; tentative D call: TRBD2 (6 bases). V was shortened by 1 base and J by 6 bases, with 17 bases between the two germline ends. Germline CDR1 SGHVS, CDR2 FQNEAQ. The CDR3 contains 16 residues. The CDR3 here is CASSLDSPSGVDTQYF. Written as DNA, the CDR3 is TGTGCCAGCAGCTTAGATTCGCCTTCGGGAGTGGATACGCAGTATTTT.

The chain has TRBV11-2 and TRBJ2-2, with 10 bases lining up with TRBD2. Germline CDR1 is SGHAT and CDR2 is FQNNGV. After removal of 7 bases from V and 6 bases from J, the junction contained 5 bases not matched to a gene. CDR3 length: 14 residues. For the CDR3, the DNA is TGTGCCAGCAAAAGCGGGAGGGCTCCCGGGGAGCTGTTTTTT. It specifies CASKSGRAPGELFF.

J is TRBJ1-2 and V is TRBV5-1, with D possibly TRBD1 on 5 matching bases. CDR1 SGHRS and CDR2 YFSETQ come from the germline V gene. The V end was cut by 1 base, the J end by 4 bases, with 14 bases between. This CDR3 comprises 15 residues. The CDR3 sequence is CASSLSGTIGYGYTF. The CDR3 DNA reads as TGCGCCAGCAGCTTGTCGGGGACTATTGGCTATGGCTACACCTTC.

The chain couples TRBV10-3 to TRBJ1-2, with a possible D match to TRBD1 (5 bases). The CDR3 length is 12 residues. Trimming left V 3 bases short and J 7 bases short, with 9 bases between. The germline gives CDR1 ENHRY, CDR2 SYGVKD. CDR3 sequence: CAISEWGVGYTF. For the CDR3, the DNA is TGTGCCATCAGTGAATGGGGGGTTGGCTACACCTTC.

The count of this clone is one. The chain has TRBV12-5 and TRBJ2-1; 12 nucleotides line up with TRBD2. This CDR3 contains 17 residues. Germline CDR1 is LGHNT and CDR2 is FRNRAP. V lost 5 bases to trimming and J lost 6 bases; unmatched junction nucleotides: 11. The CDR3 nucleotides are TGTGCTAGTGGTCCTCCCCCGACTAGCGGGGGAACCAATGAGCAGTTCTTC. This encodes CASGPPPTSGGTNEQFF.

The J gene is TRBJ2-1, the V gene TRBV7-8; D not resolved. The germline CDR1 and CDR2 sequences are SGHVS and FQNEAQ. Trimming removed 0 bases from V and 3 bases from J, with 3 bases in between. This CDR3 is 13 amino acids long. The CDR3 DNA is TGTGCCAGCAGCTTAGCTAGCTACAATGAGCAGTTCTTC. Encoded protein: CASSLASYNEQFF.

This chain connects TRBV24-1 to TRBJ2-5, with 7 nucleotides matching TRBD1. The CDR3 runs 14 residues. V shed 9 bases, J shed 2 bases, and the junction held 8 bases outside the gene matches. Germline values: CDR1 KGHDR, CDR2 SFDVKD. Written as DNA, the CDR3 is TGTGCCACCTCACGACCGGGACAGCAAGAGACCCAGTACTTC. Translating it yields CATSRPGQQETQYF.

J is TRBJ1-1 and V is TRBV5-1; 10 nucleotides agree with TRBD1. CDR1 is SGHRS and CDR2 is YFSETQ in the germline V gene. The trim removed 7 bases at V and 5 bases at J, leaving 5 bases unmatched. This CDR3 spans 13 amino acids. CDR3 in amino acids: CASGGDRGTEAFF. The CDR3 DNA sequence: TGCGCCAGCGGAGGGGACAGGGGAACTGAAGCTTTCTTT.

A single count supports this clone. The chain uses TRBV9 and TRBJ1-1; 8 bases line up with TRBD1. CDR3 length: 14 residues. Germline-derived CDR1 and CDR2 are SGDLS and YYNGEE. V shed 4 bases and J 2 bases; nucleotides not matched to a gene: 4. CDR3 region: CASSSRGLNTEAFF. The CDR3 DNA sequence: TGTGCCAGCAGCTCCAGGGGGCTCAACACTGAAGCTTTCTTT.